This entry lists 12 T cell receptor beta chains sequenced from one sample in a study of T-cell memory formation after mild COVID-19. TCRdb passed the 5' RACE reads through MiXCR, listing each CDR3 protein once. The sample gives 400,000 to 500,000 distinct CDR3 sequences, roughly 17% of which show up once; about 22% is in the top ten. Sequencing used PBMCs or a T cell subset sorted from them (not recorded which). The origin of the receptors is a man between 18 and 35 years old who had mild COVID-19 (a few samples of this study predate the infection). Cell type and time point are not known.

This clonotype occurred a few times. The chain recombines TRBV7-9 with TRBJ2-1; TRBD2 aligns across 13 bases. This CDR3 is built from 17 residues. Germline trimming cut 6 bases from V and 9 bases from J; bases unmatched to any gene: 14. Germline V lookup: CDR1 SEHNR, CDR2 FQNEAQ (reference sequence). CDR3 residues: CASRGWTSGGMKGEQFF. Written as DNA, the CDR3 is TGTGCCAGCAGGGGGTGGACTAGCGGGGGCATGAAAGGTGAGCAGTTCTTC. The whole variable domain, filled in from reference TRBV7-9 and TRBJ2-1, reads DTGVSQNPRHKITKRGQNVTFRCDPISEHNRLYWYRQTLGQGPEFLTYFQNEAQLEKSRLLSDRFSAERPKGSFSTLEIQRTEQGDSAMYLCASRGWTSGGMKGEQFFGPGTRLTVL.

This clonotype was counted a few times. This rearrangement joins TRBV20-1 to TRBJ2-3; D is possibly TRBD2 (6 bases). The V and J ends lost 3 bases and 1 base respectively, with 8 bases between them. CDR3 size: 13 residues. CDR1 is DFQATT, CDR2 SNEGSKA, per germline (reference sequence). The CDR3 loop reads CSASPGGTDTQYF. CDR3 in DNA: TGCAGTGCTAGTCCGGGGGGCACAGATACGCAGTATTTT.

This clonotype was recorded a few times. The rearrangement uses TRBV27 and TRBJ2-1; D might be TRBD1 (7 bases). The germline V gene has CDR1 MNHEY and CDR2 SMNVEV (reference sequence). Trimming shortened V by 7 bases and J by 4 bases, and 11 bases separated the two germline ends. The CDR3 loop spans 13 amino acids. CDR3 nucleotides: TGTGCCAGCAAGGAGGGACAGTACAATGAGCAGTTCTTC. It encodes CASKEGQYNEQFF.

The V gene is TRBV24-1, the J gene TRBJ2-3; the D is unclear. In germline, CDR1 is KGHDR, CDR2 SFDVKD. The CDR3 is 13 amino acids. Trimming left V 9 bases short and J 2 bases short, with 11 bases between. CDR3 protein: CATGRRDTDTQYF. The CDR3 region has the DNA TGTGCCACCGGGCGGAGAGACACAGATACGCAGTATTTT.

The CDR3, as DNA: TGCGCCAGCAGCTTGACTAGGGACACAGATACGCAGTATTTT. The encoded protein is CASSLTRDTDTQYF. The rearrangement uses TRBV5-1 and TRBJ2-3; a possible D gene is TRBD2 (5 bases). Germline CDR1 is SGHRS and CDR2 is YFSETQ. Between the trimmed V and J ends, which lost 1 base and 2 bases, there was a span of 8 bases. The CDR3 sequence is 14 residues long.

The chain links TRBV7-9 to TRBJ2-3; D gene ambiguous. There are 15 residues in the CDR3. Deletions cut 5 bases from V and 0 bases from J, with 12 bases between. Germline CDR1 SEHNR, CDR2 FQNEAQ (reference sequence). The CDR3 protein is CASSQPQLSTDTQYF. CDR3 nucleotide sequence: TGTGCCAGCAGCCAACCGCAACTTAGCACAGATACGCAGTATTTT.

V gene TRBV3-1 combines with J gene TRBJ1-2; no reliable D call. Between the trimmed V and J ends, which lost 1 base and 4 bases, there was a span of 10 bases. Germline V gene sequence: CDR1 LGHDT, CDR2 YNNKEL (reference sequence). The CDR3 is 14 residues long. The CDR3 reads CASSQGSTFYGYTF. The CDR3 nucleotides read TGTGCCAGCAGCCAAGGGTCGACTTTCTATGGCTACACCTTC.

This clonotype came up many times. The V gene is TRBV7-2, the J gene TRBJ1-2; D not certain. The length of the CDR3 is 14 residues. The V gene's germline CDR1 is SGHTA and CDR2 FQGNSA. V dropped 1 base and J dropped 8 bases, with 14 bases sitting between them. The CDR3 protein is CASSLGQRREGYTF. The CDR3 DNA sequence: TGTGCCAGCAGCTTAGGGCAACGCCGTGAGGGCTACACCTTC.

Of note for this clonotype: Given a much more abundant clone one base away, this may be a read error. The chain joins TRBV7-9 to TRBJ2-5, with D possibly TRBD1 on 6 matching bases. Germline CDR1 reads SEHNR; CDR2 reads FQNEAQ (reference sequence). This CDR3 spans 15 amino acids. The DNA of the CDR3 is TGTGCCATCAGCTTAAGGGCAGGGGAACGAGAGACCCAGTACTTC. Its protein product is CAISLRAGERETQYF.

This chain joins TRBV6-5 and TRBJ1-1; 7 positions agree with TRBD1. Trimming took 7 bases from V and 0 from J; bases not matched to a gene: 8. CDR1 is MNHEY, CDR2 SVGAGI, per germline. The CDR3 has 15 residues. CDR3 DNA sequence: TGTGCCAGCACCAGGGGACAGCCAATGAACACTGAAGCTTTCTTT. Translating gives CASTRGQPMNTEAFF.

In its sample, this clonotype was seen a few times. The V and J genes are TRBV30 and TRBJ1-5; D unresolved. Germline-derived CDR1 and CDR2 are GTSNPN and SVGIG (reference sequence). The CDR3 is 16 residues long. Trimming took off 3 bases at V and 5 bases at J, with 20 bases between the two ends. The DNA for the CDR3 is TGTGCCTGGAGATTAACGGGGAAAGGATTCGATCAGCCCCAGCATTTT. Translation: CAWRLTGKGFDQPQHF.

The chain combines TRBV9 with TRBJ2-3, with 9 bases identical to TRBD2. V lost 4 bases, J lost 1 base, and 13 bases stayed unmatched. The germline V gene has CDR1 SGDLS and CDR2 YYNGEE. The CDR3 is made up of 18 amino acids. The DNA of the CDR3 is TGTGCCAGCAGCCCCACCGGCGCGGGGGGGCCCCGCACAGATACGCAGTATTTT. Translating gives CASSPTGAGGPRTDTQYF.